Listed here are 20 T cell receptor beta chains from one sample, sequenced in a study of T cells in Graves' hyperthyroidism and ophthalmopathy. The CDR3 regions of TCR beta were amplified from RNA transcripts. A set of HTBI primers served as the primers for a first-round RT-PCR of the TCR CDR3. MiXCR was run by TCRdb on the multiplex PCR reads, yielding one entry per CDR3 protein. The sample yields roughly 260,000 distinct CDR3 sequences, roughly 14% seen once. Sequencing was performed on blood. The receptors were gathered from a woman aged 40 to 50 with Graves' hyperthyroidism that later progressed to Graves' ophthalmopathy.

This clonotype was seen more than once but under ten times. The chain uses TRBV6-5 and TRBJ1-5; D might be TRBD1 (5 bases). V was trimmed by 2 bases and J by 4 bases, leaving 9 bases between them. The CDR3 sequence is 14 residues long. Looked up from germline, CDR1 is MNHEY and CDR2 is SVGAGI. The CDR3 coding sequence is TGTGCCAGCAGTTACGACAGCACAAATCAGCCCCAGCATTTT. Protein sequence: CASSYDSTNQPQHF.

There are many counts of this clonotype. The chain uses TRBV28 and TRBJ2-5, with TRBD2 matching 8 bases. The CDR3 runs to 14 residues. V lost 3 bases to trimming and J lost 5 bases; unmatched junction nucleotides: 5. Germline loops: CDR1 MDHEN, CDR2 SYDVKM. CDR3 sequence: CASSFSSGSETQYF. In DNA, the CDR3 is TGTGCCAGCAGTTTTTCTAGCGGGTCGGAGACCCAGTACTTC.

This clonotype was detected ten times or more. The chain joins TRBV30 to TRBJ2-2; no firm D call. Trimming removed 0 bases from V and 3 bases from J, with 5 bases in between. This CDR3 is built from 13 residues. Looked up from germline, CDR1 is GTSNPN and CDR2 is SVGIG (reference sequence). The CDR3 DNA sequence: TGTGCCTGGAGTGTGGGCTACACCGGGGAGCTGTTTTTT. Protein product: CAWSVGYTGELFF.

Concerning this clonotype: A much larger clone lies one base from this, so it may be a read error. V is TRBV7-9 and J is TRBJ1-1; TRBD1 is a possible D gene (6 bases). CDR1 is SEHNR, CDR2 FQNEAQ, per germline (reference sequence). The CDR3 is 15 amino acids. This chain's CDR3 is CASSLTGAWDTEALF. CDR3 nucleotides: TGTGCCAGCAGCTTAACGGGTGCGTGGGACACTGAAGCTTTATTT.

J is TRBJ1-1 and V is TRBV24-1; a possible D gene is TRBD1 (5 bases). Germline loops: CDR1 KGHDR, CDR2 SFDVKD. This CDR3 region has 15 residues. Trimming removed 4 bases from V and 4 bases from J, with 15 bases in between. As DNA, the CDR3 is TGTGCCACCAGTGAGGATGGGACGGCGAGCACTGAAGCTTTCTTT. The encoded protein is CATSEDGTASTEAFF.

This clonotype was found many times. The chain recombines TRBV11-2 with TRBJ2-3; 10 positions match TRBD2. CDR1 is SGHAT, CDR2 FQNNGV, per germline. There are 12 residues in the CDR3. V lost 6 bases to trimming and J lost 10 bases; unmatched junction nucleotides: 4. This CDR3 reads CASSRSGRPQYF. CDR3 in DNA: TGTGCCAGCAGTCGTAGCGGGAGGCCGCAGTATTTT.

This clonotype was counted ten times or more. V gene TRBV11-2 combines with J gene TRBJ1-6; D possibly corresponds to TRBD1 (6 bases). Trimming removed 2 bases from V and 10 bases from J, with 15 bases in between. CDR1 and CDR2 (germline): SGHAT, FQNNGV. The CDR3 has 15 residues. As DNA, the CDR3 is TGTGCCAGCAGCTTAAAGGGGGGAGTCGGATCACCCCTCCACTTT. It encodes CASSLKGGVGSPLHF.

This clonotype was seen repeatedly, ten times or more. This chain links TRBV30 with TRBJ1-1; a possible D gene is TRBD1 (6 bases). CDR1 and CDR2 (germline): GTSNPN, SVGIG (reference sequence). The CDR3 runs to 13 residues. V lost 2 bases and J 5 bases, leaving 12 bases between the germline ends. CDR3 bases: TGTGCCTGGAGTCAGAAAGGGGGAACTGAAGCTTTCTTT. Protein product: CAWSQKGGTEAFF.

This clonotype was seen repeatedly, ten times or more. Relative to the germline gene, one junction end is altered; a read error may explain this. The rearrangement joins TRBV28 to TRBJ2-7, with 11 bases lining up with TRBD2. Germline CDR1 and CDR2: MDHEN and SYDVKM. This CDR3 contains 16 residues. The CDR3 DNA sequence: TGTGCCAGCATCTCGGCCGGGACTAGCGGCCTCTACGAGCGGTACTTC. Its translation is CASISAGTSGLYERYF.

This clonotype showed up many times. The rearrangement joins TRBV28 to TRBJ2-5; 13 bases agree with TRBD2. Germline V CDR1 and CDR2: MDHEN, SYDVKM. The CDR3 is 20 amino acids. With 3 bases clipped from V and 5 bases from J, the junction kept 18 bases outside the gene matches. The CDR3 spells CASSLWAATSGGLAGETQYF. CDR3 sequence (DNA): TGTGCCAGCAGTTTGTGGGCCGCGACATCGGGGGGACTAGCGGGGGAGACCCAGTACTTC.

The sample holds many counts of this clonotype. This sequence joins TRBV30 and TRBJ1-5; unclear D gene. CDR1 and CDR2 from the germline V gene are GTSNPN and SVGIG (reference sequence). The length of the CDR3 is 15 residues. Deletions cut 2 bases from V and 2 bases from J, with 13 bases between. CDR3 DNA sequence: TGTGCCTGGAGTTTGCGTGGCGGGGGCAATCAGCCCCAGCATTTT. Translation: CAWSLRGGGNQPQHF.

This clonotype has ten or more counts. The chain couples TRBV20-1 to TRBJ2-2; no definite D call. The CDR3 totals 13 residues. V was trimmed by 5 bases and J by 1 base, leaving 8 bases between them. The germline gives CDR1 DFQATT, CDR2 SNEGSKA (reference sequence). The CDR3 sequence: CSAVNRNTGELFF. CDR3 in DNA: TGCAGTGCTGTTAACCGGAACACCGGGGAGCTGTTTTTT.

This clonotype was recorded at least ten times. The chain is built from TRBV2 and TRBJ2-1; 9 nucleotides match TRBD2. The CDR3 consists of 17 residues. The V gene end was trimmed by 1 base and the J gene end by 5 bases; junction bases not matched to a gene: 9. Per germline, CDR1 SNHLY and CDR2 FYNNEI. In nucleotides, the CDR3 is TGTGCCAGCAGTGAAGGGCTAGCGGGAAGTCCCCACAATGAGCAGTTCTTC. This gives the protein CASSEGLAGSPHNEQFF.

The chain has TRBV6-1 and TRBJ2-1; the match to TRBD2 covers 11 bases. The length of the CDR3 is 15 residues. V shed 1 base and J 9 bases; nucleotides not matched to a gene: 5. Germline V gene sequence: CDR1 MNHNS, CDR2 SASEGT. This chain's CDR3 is CASSEGSGRGSEQFF. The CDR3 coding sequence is TGTGCCAGCAGTGAAGGTAGCGGGAGGGGGTCTGAGCAGTTCTTC.

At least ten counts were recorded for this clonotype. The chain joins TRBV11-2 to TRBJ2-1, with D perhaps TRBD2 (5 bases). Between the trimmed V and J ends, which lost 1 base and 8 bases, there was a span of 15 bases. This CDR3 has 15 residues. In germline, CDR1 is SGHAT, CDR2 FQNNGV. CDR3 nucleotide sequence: TGTGCCAGCAGCTTAGGTATGGGAGACTGGGATGAGCAGTTCTTC. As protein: CASSLGMGDWDEQFF. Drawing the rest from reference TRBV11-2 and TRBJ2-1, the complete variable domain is EAGVAQSPRYKIIEKRQSVAFWCNPISGHATLYWYQQILGQGPKLLIQFQNNGVVDDSQLPKDRFSAERLKGVDSTLKIQPAKLEDSAVYLCASSLGMGDWDEQFFGPGTRLTVL.

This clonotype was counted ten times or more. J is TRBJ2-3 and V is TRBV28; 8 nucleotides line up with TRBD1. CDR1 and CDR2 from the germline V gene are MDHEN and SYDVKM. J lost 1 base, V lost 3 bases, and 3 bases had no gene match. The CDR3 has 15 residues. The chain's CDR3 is CASSFKTGGTDTQYF. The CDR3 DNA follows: TGTGCCAGCAGTTTCAAGACAGGGGGCACAGATACGCAGTATTTT.

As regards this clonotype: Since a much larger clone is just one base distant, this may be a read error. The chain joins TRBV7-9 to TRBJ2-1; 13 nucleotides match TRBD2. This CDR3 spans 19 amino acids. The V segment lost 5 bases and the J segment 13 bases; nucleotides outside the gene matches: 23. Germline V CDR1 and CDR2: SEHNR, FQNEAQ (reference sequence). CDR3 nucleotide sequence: TGTGCCAGCAGCCAAAACGCCGGGACTAGCGGGGCTACACAGTACGATCAGTTCTTC. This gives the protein CASSQNAGTSGATQYDQFF.

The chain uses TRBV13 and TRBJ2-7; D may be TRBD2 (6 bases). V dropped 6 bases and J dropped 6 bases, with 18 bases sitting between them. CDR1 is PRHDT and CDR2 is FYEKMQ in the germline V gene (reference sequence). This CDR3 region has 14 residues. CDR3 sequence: CASRPWGGNCEQYF. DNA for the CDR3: TGTGCCAGCAGACCCTGGGGCGGGAACTGCGAGCAGTACTTC. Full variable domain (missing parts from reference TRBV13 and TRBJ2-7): AAGVIQSPRHLIKEKRETATLKCYPIPRHDTVYWYQQGPGQDPQFLISFYEKMQSDKGSIPDRFSAQQFSDYHSELNMSSLELGDSALYFCASRPWGGNCEQYFGPGTRLTVT.

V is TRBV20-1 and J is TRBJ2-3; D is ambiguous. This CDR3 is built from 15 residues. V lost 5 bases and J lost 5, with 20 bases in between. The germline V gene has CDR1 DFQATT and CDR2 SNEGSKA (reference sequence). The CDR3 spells CSAFPPRSDGDTQYF. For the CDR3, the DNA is TGCAGTGCTTTTCCCCCCAGAAGTGATGGAGATACGCAGTATTTT.

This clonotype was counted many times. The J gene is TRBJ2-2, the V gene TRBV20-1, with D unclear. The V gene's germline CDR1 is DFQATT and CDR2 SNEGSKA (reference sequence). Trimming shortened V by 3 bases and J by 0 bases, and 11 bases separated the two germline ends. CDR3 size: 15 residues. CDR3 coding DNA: TGCAGTGCTAGCCTCGGTTCAGCGAACACCGGGGAGCTGTTTTTT. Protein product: CSASLGSANTGELFF.